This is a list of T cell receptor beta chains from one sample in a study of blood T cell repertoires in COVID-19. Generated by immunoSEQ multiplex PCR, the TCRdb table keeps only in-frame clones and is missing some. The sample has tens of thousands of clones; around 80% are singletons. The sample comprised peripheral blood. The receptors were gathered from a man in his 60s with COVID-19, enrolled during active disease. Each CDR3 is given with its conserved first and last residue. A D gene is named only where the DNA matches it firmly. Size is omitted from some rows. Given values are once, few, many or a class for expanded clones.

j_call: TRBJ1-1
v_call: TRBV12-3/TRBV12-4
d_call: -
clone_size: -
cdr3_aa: CASTLGRAAFF
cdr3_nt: TGTGCCAGCACCCTCGGGCGGGCTGCTTTCTTT

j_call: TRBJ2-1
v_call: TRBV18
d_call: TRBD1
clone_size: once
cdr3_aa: CASSPQQGAGEQFF
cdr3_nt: TGTGCCAGCTCACCACAACAGGGGGCCGGGGAGCAGTTCTTC

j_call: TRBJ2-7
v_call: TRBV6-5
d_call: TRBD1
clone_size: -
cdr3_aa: CASSYRDRGPYEQYF
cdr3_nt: TGTGCCAGCAGTTACCGGGACAGGGGGCCCTACGAGCAGTACTTC

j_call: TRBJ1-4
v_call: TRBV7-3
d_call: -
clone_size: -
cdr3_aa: CASSSGGRSNEKLFF
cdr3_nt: TGTGCCAGCAGCTCCGGTGGCAGGTCTAATGAAAAACTGTTTTTT

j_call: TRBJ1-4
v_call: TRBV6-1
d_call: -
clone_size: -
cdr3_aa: CASSEGQGTNEKLFF
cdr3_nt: TGTGCCAGCAGTGAAGGGCAGGGGACTAATGAAAAACTGTTTTTT

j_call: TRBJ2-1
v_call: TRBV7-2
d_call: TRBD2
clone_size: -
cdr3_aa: CASTLLAGGYNEQFF
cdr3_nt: TGTGCCAGCACCTTGCTAGCGGGAGGGTACAATGAGCAGTTCTTC

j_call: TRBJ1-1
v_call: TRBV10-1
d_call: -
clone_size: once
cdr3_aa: CASRMSMNTEAFF
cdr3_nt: TGCGCCAGCAGGATGAGTATGAACACTGAAGCTTTCTTT

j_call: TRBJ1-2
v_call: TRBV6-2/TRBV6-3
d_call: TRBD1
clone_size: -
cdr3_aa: CASSLGQHHGYTF
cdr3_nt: TGTGCCAGCAGCCTGGGACAGCACCATGGCTACACCTTC

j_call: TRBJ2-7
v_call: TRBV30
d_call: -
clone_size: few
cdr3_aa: CAWGVYEQYF
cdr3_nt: TGTGCCTGGGGCGTCTACGAGCAGTACTTC

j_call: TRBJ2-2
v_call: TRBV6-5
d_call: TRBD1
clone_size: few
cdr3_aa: CASSLDRARTGELFF
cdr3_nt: TGTGCCAGCAGCCTCGACAGGGCTCGAACCGGGGAGCTGTTTTTT

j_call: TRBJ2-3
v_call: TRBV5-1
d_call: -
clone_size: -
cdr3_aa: CASSLSRFLTDTQYF
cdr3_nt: TGCGCCAGCAGCTTGTCTCGTTTCCTGACAGATACGCAGTATTTT

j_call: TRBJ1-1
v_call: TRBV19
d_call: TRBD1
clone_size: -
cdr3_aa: CASSGLQGAYTEAFF
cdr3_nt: TGTGCCAGTAGTGGATTACAGGGGGCTTACACTGAAGCTTTCTTT

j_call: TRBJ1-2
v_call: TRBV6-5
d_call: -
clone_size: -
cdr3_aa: CASQAGGNYGYTF
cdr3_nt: TGTGCCAGCCAGGCGGGGGGCAACTATGGCTACACCTTC

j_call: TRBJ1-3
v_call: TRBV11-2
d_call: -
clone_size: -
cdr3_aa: CASSLMHSGNTIYF
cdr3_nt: TGTGCCAGCAGCCTAATGCACTCTGGAAACACCATATATTTT

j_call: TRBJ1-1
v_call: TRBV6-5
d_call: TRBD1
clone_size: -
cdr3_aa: CASSYSTGSPEAFF
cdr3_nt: TGTGCCAGCAGTTACTCGACAGGGAGCCCTGAAGCTTTCTTT

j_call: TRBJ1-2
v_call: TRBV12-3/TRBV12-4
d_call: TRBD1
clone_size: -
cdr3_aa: CASSPGQGYGYTF
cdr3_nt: TGTGCCAGCAGTCCCGGACAGGGCTATGGCTACACCTTC

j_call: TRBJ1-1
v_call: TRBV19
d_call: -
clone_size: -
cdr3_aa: CASSPSGNTEAFF
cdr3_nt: TGTGCCAGTTCTCCGTCAGGGAACACTGAAGCTTTCTTT

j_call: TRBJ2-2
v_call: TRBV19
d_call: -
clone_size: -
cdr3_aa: CASSIKGIRNTGELFF
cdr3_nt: TGTGCCAGTAGTATTAAGGGGATCCGTAACACCGGGGAGCTGTTTTTT

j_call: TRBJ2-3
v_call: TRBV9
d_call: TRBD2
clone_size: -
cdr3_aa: CASSARDYTDTQYF
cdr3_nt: TGTGCCAGCAGCGCCCGGGACTACACAGATACGCAGTATTTT

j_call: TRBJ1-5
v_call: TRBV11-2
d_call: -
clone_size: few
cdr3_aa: CASSVSTSNQPQHF
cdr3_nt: TGTGCCAGCAGCGTAAGTACAAGCAATCAGCCCCAGCATTTT

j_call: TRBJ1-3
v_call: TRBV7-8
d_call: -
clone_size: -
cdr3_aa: CASSLAGNTIYF
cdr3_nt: TGTGCCAGCAGCCTCGCTGGAAACACCATATATTTT

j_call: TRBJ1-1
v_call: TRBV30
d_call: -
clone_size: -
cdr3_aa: CAAHRANTEAFF
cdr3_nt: TGTGCCGCCCACAGGGCGAACACTGAAGCTTTCTTT

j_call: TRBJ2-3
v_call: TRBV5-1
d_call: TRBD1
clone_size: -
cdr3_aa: CASSSRGTGPTDTQYF
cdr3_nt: TGCGCCAGCAGCTCTCGGGGGACAGGGCCCACAGATACGCAGTATTTT

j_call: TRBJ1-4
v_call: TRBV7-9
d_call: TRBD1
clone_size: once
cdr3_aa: CASRPDRGGEKLFF
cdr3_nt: TGTGCCAGCAGACCGGACAGGGGTGGCGAAAAACTGTTTTTT

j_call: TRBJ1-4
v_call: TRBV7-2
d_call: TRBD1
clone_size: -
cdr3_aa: CASSVQGATNEKLFF
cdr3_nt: TGTGCCAGCAGCGTACAGGGGGCAACTAATGAAAAACTGTTTTTT

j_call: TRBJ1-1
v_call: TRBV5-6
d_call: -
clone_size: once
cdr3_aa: CASSLGTEGAFF
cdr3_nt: TGTGCCAGCAGCTTGGGGACCGAGGGAGCTTTCTTT

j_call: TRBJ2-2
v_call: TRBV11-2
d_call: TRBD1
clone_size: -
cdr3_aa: CASSGWDRGMNTGELFF
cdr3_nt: TGTGCCAGCAGCGGGTGGGACAGGGGAATGAACACCGGGGAGCTGTTTTTT

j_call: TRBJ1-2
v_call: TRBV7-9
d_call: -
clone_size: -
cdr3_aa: CASNTDSYGYTF
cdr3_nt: TGTGCCAGCAATACCGACAGCTATGGCTACACCTTC

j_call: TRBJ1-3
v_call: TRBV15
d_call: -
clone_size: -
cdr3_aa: CATSRDPIGVRNTIYF
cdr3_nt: TGTGCCACCAGCAGAGATCCAATCGGTGTAAGAAACACCATATATTTT

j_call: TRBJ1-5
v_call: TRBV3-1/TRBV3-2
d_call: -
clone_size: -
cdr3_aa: CASSQTGSSFHF
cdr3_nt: TGTGCCAGCAGCCAAACTGGGAGTAGTTTCCATTTT

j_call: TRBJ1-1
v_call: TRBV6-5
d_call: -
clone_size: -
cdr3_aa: CASSREGNTEAFF
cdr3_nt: TGTGCCAGCAGTCGGGAGGGGAACACTGAAGCTTTCTTT

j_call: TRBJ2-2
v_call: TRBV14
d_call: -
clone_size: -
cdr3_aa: CASSLLGGAGELFF
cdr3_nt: TGTGCCAGCAGCCTTCTCGGAGGCGCCGGGGAGCTGTTTTTT

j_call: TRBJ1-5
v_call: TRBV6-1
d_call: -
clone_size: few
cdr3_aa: CASSEPGGPGQPQHF
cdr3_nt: TGTGCCAGCAGTGAACCCGGGGGGCCTGGCCAGCCCCAGCATTTT

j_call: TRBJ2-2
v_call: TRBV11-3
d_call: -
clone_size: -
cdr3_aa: CASSLDGPTSYTGELFF
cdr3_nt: TGTGCCAGCAGCTTAGATGGCCCCACCAGTTACACCGGGGAGCTGTTTTTT

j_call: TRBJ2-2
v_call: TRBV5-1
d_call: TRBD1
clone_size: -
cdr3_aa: CASTTGGGQGNTGELFF
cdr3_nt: TGCGCCAGCACCACTGGAGGGGGACAGGGGAACACCGGGGAGCTGTTTTTT

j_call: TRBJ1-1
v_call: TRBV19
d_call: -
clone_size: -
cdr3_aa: CASSLGAVNTEAFF
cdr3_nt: TGTGCCAGTAGTTTAGGGGCTGTAAACACTGAAGCTTTCTTT

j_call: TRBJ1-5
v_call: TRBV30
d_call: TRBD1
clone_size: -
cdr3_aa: CALTKKGAGSNQPQHF
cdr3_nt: TGTGCCTTGACCAAAAAGGGGGCAGGTAGCAATCAGCCCCAGCATTTT

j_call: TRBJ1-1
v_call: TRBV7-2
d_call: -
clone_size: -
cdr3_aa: CASSQQGSNTEAFF
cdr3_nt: TGTGCCAGCAGTCAACAGGGATCGAACACTGAAGCTTTCTTT

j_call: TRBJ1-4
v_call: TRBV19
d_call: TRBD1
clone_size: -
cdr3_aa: CASSATGGPNEKLFF
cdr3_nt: TGTGCCAGTAGTGCTACAGGGGGACCGAATGAAAAACTGTTTTTT

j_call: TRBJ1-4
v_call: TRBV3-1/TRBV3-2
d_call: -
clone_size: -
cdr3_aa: CASSYQGRGEKLFF
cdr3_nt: TGTGCCAGCAGCTATCAGGGTAGGGGGGAAAAACTGTTTTTT

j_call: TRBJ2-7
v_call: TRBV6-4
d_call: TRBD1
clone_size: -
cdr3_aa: CASSRTGIGEQYF
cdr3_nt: TGTGCCAGCTCGCGGACAGGGATTGGCGAGCAGTACTTC

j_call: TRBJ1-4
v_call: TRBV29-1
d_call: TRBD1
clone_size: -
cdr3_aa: CSVRGTGDEKLFF
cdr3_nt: TGCAGCGTCCGCGGGACAGGGGATGAAAAACTGTTTTTT

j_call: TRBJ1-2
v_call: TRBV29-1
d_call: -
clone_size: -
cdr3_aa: CSAVGGRWRDGYTF
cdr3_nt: TGCAGCGCCGTGGGGGGGCGTTGGAGGGATGGCTACACCTTC

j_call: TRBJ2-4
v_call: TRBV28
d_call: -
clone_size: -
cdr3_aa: CASTLTQDSIQYF
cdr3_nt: TGTGCCAGCACCCTGACCCAAGACTCCATTCAGTACTTC

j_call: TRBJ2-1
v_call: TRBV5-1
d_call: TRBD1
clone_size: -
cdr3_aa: CASSATGGRGNEQFF
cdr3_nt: TGCGCCAGCAGCGCTACAGGGGGGAGAGGCAATGAGCAGTTCTTC

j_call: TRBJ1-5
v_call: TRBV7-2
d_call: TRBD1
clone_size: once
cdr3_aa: CASSPYSGGPNQPQHF
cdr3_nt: TGTGCCAGCAGCCCGTATTCAGGGGGTCCTAATCAGCCCCAGCATTTT

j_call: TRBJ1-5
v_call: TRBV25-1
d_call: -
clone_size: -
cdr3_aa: CASSDREDQPQHF
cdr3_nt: TGTGCCAGCAGTGACAGGGAGGATCAGCCCCAGCATTTT

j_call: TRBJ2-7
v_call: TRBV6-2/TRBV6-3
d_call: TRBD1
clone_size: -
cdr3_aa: CASSYSKRTGGSYEQYF
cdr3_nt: TGTGCCAGCAGTTACTCGAAGCGGACAGGGGGATCCTACGAGCAGTACTTC

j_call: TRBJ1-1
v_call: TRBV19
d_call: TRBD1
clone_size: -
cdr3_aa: CASSIAQGAEAFF
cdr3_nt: TGTGCCAGTAGTATAGCACAGGGGGCTGAAGCTTTCTTT

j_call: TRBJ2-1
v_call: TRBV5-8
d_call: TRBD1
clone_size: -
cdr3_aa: CASSNPGQGGEQFF
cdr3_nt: TGTGCCAGCAGCAATCCGGGACAGGGCGGTGAGCAGTTCTTC